The next 18 T cell receptor beta chains were all read from a single sample in a study of cytomegalovirus exposure and HLA in healthy donors. Assay used: immunoSEQ multiplex PCR; TCRdb lists only in-frame clones, some missing. This repertoire shows about 330,000 clones, roughly 87% found once; its top ten account for 1.2%. The sequenced sample was PBMCs. These receptor sequences come from a woman in her thirties in good health and CMV-seropositive.

This clone was found once. J is TRBJ2-7 and V is TRBV6-1, with 8 nucleotides matching TRBD2. Per germline, CDR1 MNHNS and CDR2 SASEGT. The CDR3 consists of 15 residues. The V gene end was trimmed by 5 bases and the J gene end by 0 bases; junction bases not matched to a gene: 6. The DNA for the CDR3 is TGTGCCAGCAGTCTTAGCGGGGCCAGCTCCTACGAGCAGTACTTC. The encoded protein is CASSLSGASSYEQYF.

The rearrangement uses TRBV13 and TRBJ2-3; D perhaps matches TRBD2 (6 bases). In germline, CDR1 is PRHDT, CDR2 FYEKMQ (reference sequence). V was shortened by 8 bases and J by 2 bases, with 14 bases between the two germline ends. CDR3 size: 14 residues. CDR3 sequence: CASSSRDSTDTQYF. CDR3 in DNA: TGTGCCAGCTCATCAAGGGACTCCACAGATACGCAGTATTTT.

This clone was found a few times. The V call is TRBV9, the J call TRBJ1-1; D is unclear. Germline-derived CDR1 and CDR2 are SGDLS and YYNGEE. Trimming removed 4 bases from V and 2 bases from J, with 9 bases in between. The CDR3 loop spans 13 amino acids. DNA for the CDR3: TGTGCCAGCAGCCGTACAGCAAACACTGAAGCTTTCTTT. It yields the protein CASSRTANTEAFF.

The chain carries TRBV28 and TRBJ1-5; D not certain. Trimming took off 1 base at V and 4 bases at J, with 8 bases between the two ends. The length of the CDR3 is 14 residues. Looked up from germline, CDR1 is MDHEN and CDR2 is SYDVKM. CDR3 region: CASSLSPPNQPQHF. In DNA form, the CDR3 reads TGTGCCAGCAGTTTATCTCCCCCGAATCAGCCCCAGCATTTT.

V and J are TRBV7-2 and TRBJ1-1; D uncertain. This CDR3 region has 12 residues. Germline V gene sequence: CDR1 SGHTA, CDR2 FQGNSA. V lost 5 bases and J 0 bases, leaving 4 bases between the germline ends. The DNA of the CDR3 is TGTGCCAGCAGCGCGATGAACACTGAAGCTTTCTTT. This codes for CASSAMNTEAFF.

The chain is built from TRBV5-6 and TRBJ2-5, with 9 bases fitting TRBD1. The CDR3 extends over 16 amino acids. V shed 3 bases and J 5 bases; nucleotides not matched to a gene: 11. The germline V gene has CDR1 SGHDT and CDR2 YYEEEE. The CDR3 DNA reads TGTGCCAGCAGCTCCACAGGGGGCGGAGGAAGGGAGACCCAGTACTTC. Translating gives CASSSTGGGGRETQYF.

Regarding this clone: Compared with germline, one end of the junction differs, possibly owing to a read error. This chain links TRBV4-2 with TRBJ1-6; perhaps TRBD1 as D (5 bases). CDR1 is LGHNA and CDR2 is YNFKEQ in the germline V gene. CDR3 length: 15 residues. CDR3 protein: CASSQYGQGDSPLHF. The CDR3 nucleotides read TGTGCTAGCAGCCAATATGGTCAGGGTGATTCACCCCTCCACTTT.

V usage is TRBV6-1 and J usage is TRBJ2-5, with 16 bases identical to TRBD2. Germline V gene lookup returns CDR1 MNHNS and CDR2 SASEGT. J lost 5 bases, V lost 2 bases, and 11 bases had no gene match. The CDR3 sequence is 19 residues long. The CDR3 region is CASSEKGLAGGPLIETQYF. CDR3 DNA sequence: TGTGCCAGCAGTGAAAAGGGACTAGCGGGAGGGCCTCTGATTGAGACCCAGTACTTC.

The V call is TRBV6-1, the J call TRBJ1-2, with D uncertain. Trimming removed 8 bases from V and 4 bases from J, with 5 bases in between. CDR1 and CDR2 from the germline V gene are MNHNS and SASEGT. CDR3 length equals 10 residues. Here the CDR3 reads CASRSYGYTF. The DNA for the CDR3 is TGTGCCAGCCGTTCCTATGGCTACACCTTC.

The chain couples TRBV6-1 to TRBJ1-2, with D unclear. The V and J ends lost 2 bases and 7 bases respectively, with 14 bases between them. This CDR3 is built from 14 residues. Per germline, CDR1 MNHNS and CDR2 SASEGT. The CDR3 region is CASSERTDSRGYTF. The CDR3 region has the DNA TGTGCCAGCAGTGAACGTACAGACTCGCGTGGCTACACCTTC.

The chain carries TRBV4-1 and TRBJ2-7; 8 nucleotides align to TRBD1. The CDR3 spans 15 residues. The V segment lost 0 bases and the J segment 6 bases; nucleotides outside the gene matches: 7. The V gene's germline CDR1 is MGHRA and CDR2 YSYEKL. CDR3 in amino acids: CASSQDRTGLTEQYF. The CDR3, as DNA: TGCGCCAGCAGCCAAGATAGGACAGGGCTAACCGAGCAGTACTTC.

This chain links TRBV6-5 with TRBJ2-2; D gene uncertain. CDR3 length equals 16 residues. CDR1 and CDR2 (germline): MNHEY, SVGAGI. V was cut by 2 bases and J by 2 bases, with 12 bases left in between. CDR3 in DNA: TGTGCCAGCAGTTACGAGCTGAGGCGAAACACCGGGGAGCTGTTTTTT. It is translated as CASSYELRRNTGELFF.

The V call is TRBV5-1, the J call TRBJ1-4, with 11 bases that match TRBD1. V gave up 4 bases and J gave up 8 bases; unmatched junction bases: 4. Per the germline V gene, CDR1 is SGHRS and CDR2 is YFSETQ. This CDR3 region has 14 residues. The CDR3 DNA follows: TGCGCCAGCAGCACGGGACAGGGGGACGAAAAACTGTTTTTT. Protein: CASSTGQGDEKLFF.

The table lists this clone with a count of one. This chain links TRBV27 with TRBJ2-3, with 8 bases lining up with TRBD2. Germline CDR1 is MNHEY and CDR2 is SMNVEV (reference sequence). The CDR3 is made up of 15 amino acids. The V segment lost 6 bases and the J segment 1 base; nucleotides outside the gene matches: 6. As DNA, the CDR3 is TGTGCCAGCAGCCCGACTAGCGAGCGCACAGATACGCAGTATTTT. Translated: CASSPTSERTDTQYF.

The rearrangement joins TRBV6-4 to TRBJ2-7, with a tentative D call TRBD1 (6 bases). This CDR3 comprises 13 residues. V lost 3 bases and J 2 bases, leaving 8 bases between the germline ends. Germline V CDR1 and CDR2: MRHNA, SNTAGT. The CDR3 sequence is CASSEGDTYEQYF. In DNA form, the CDR3 reads TGTGCCAGCAGTGAGGGGGACACCTACGAGCAGTACTTC.

The chain couples TRBV7-3 to TRBJ2-3, with D perhaps assigned TRBD1 or TRBD2 (5 bases each). This CDR3 is 12 amino acids long. V dropped 3 bases and J dropped 4 bases, with 5 bases sitting between them. The germline CDR1 and CDR2 sequences are SGHTA and FQGTGA. CDR3 residues: CASSLGADTQYF. CDR3 DNA sequence: TGTGCCAGCAGCTTGGGGGCAGATACGCAGTATTTT.

In DNA form, the CDR3 reads TGTGCCAGCAGTTATAAGAACACTGAAGCTTTCTTT. Residues: CASSYKNTEAFF. The chain recombines TRBV6-5 with TRBJ1-1; D gene uncertain. The germline gives CDR1 MNHEY, CDR2 SVGAGI. This CDR3 spans 12 amino acids. Trimming stripped 3 bases from V and 1 base from J, with 3 bases between.

This clone appeared once. This rearrangement joins TRBV4-1 to TRBJ2-7; D not resolved. Germline V gives CDR1 MGHRA, CDR2 YSYEKL. V was cut by 1 base and J by 6 bases, with 13 bases left in between. The length of the CDR3 is 14 residues. The CDR3 DNA reads as TGCGCCAGCAGCCAAGGGGTTCCCTCCGGCGAGCAGTACTTC. This codes for CASSQGVPSGEQYF.